Listed here is a single TCR beta chain. Antigen: not known. Collected material from alopecia areata patients comprised lesional scalp punch biopsies and peripheral blood. V lost 6 bases to trimming and J lost 4 bases, with 15 bases between them. There are 14 residues in the CDR3. Germline V lookup: CDR1 SGHTA, CDR2 FQGNSA. The data belong to a study of CD8+ T cells in alopecia areata. Across the whole study: Tofacitinib was taken orally by treated patients, and the dose was 5 to 10 mg twice daily. The protocol delivered tofacitinib for 6 to 18 months, then withdrew it for 6 months.

Regarding the study as a whole: Scalp sample data also include resident alphabeta T cells from normal skin. Affected scalp, especially in alopecia totalis/universalis, had a higher clonality than normal scalp did.

RNA extraction and reverse transcription yielded cDNA as sequencing template. TCRdb keeps only in-frame clones here, not all; method: immunoSEQ multiplex PCR. Among more than 8,500 clones listed, approximately 70% were seen once. The specimen was skin. The TCR sequence derives from a human donor with alopecia areata. V and J are TRBV7-2 and TRBJ1-1, with no clear D. The CDR3 sequence is CASRPTGRSTEAFF. CDR3 nucleotides: TGTGCCAGCAGACCCACCGGACGGTCCACTGAAGCTTTCTTT.